The TCR beta chain under discussion was sequenced for a study of beta chain features in type 1 diabetes. Study outcomes and limitations: All four CD4+ subsets from Type 1 diabetes patients carried moderately but significantly shorter TCRB CDR3s.

All sorted populations exceeded 95% purity. This clone has a handful of counts. What it binds is not known. Expressed TCRB transcripts were sequenced, since all the RNA that had been isolated was reverse transcribed. Using immunoSEQ multiplex PCR, the repertoire was profiled, and TCRdb retains in-frame clones only, with some absent. The data hold 500,000 to 800,000 clones, with roughly an eighth observed a single time. The V gene end was trimmed by 1 base and the J gene end by 0 bases; junction bases not matched to a gene: 3. Germline lookup yields CDR1 MGHRA and CDR2 YSYEKL. The CDR3 extends over 17 amino acids.

The sequenced sample was naive CD4+ T cells from blood. J is TRBJ2-1 and V is TRBV4-1; 10 bases align to TRBD1. The sequence derives from a man under 40 with type 1 diabetes. The CDR3 region has the DNA TGCGCCAGCAGCCAAGGGACAGGGGGTAGCTCCTACAATGAGCAGTTCTTC. This translates into CASSQGTGGSSYNEQFF.